The 10 T cell receptor beta chains presented below share a single source sample, sequenced in a study of tumor-infiltrating lymphocytes in primary liver carcinoma. Co-extracting RNA and DNA was done with roughly 17-31 mg of unsorted bulk tissue as input. Reverse transcription of about 500 ng total RNA with a constant-region primer produced TCR beta cDNA. Investigators got TCR beta libraries out of three nested multiplex PCR rounds, done with slightly modified ARM-PCR. A C-beta reverse primer was combined with TRBV1-TRBV30 forward primers in the first two PCR rounds, and each round had around 11 cycles. MiXCR, applied by TCRdb to the multiplex PCR reads, yields one record per CDR3 protein. Among approximately 92,000 distinct CDR3 sequences listed, more than 60% were seen once. Sequenced input: liver tumor tissue from sampling region 5. The subset was: tumor region T5, tumor centre. The receptors originated from a woman aged 60-75 years with primary liver carcinoma and hepatitis B virus infection.

Many counts were recorded for this clonotype. The chain combines TRBV29-1 with TRBJ2-5; D unclear. CDR3 length: 14 amino acids. The V end lost 0 bases, the J end lost 0 bases, and 8 bases lay between the germline ends. Germline V gene sequence: CDR1 SQVTM, CDR2 ANQGSEA. CDR3 amino acids: CSVEERYHQETQYF. In nucleotides, the CDR3 is TGCAGCGTTGAAGAGCGGTACCACCAAGAGACCCAGTACTTC.

Comments on this clonotype: The junction differs from germline at one of its ends, possibly a read error. The J gene is TRBJ2-7, the V gene TRBV7-9; D assignment may be TRBD1 or TRBD2 (5 bases each). The CDR3 is made up of 17 amino acids. CDR1 and CDR2 from the germline V gene are SEHNR and FQNEAQ (reference sequence). CDR3: CARSPTGRQMASYEQYF. In nucleotides, the CDR3 is TGTGCCAGGAGCCCCACGGGGCGACAAATGGCCTCCTACGAGCAATACTTC.

This clonotype has more than one count but fewer than ten. This sequence joins TRBV11-3 and TRBJ2-7; no firm D call. V lost 11 bases and J 1 base, leaving 12 bases between the germline ends. CDR1 is SGHNT and CDR2 is YENEEA in the germline V gene. CDR3 length: 12 amino acids. The CDR3 protein is CAGTGSSYEQYF. CDR3 DNA: TGTGCCGGCACGGGCAGTTCCTACGAGCAGTACTTC.

Turning to this clonotype: A read error is possible here, since a much larger clone lies one base away. DNA of the CDR3: TGCGCCAGCAGTCGGGACCTCAATCGGCCCCAGCATTTT. Protein sequence: CASSRDLNRPQHF. The chain has TRBV5-1 and TRBJ1-5, with TRBD1 as a possible D gene (5 bases). The CDR3 has 13 amino acids. CDR1 and CDR2 from the germline V gene are SGHRS and YFSETQ.

Details on this clonotype: This sequence may be a read error, since a much larger clone differs from it by one base. V usage is TRBV5-4 and J usage is TRBJ2-3; tentatively, D is TRBD1 (6 bases). This CDR3 is built from 15 residues. Germline lookup yields CDR1 SGHNT and CDR2 YYREEE (reference sequence). The CDR3 DNA is TGTGCCAGCAGCCGGACAGTTCTCGACACAGATACGCACTATTTT. Residues: CASSRTVLDTDTHYF.

About this clonotype itself: Mismatch with germline at one junction end may stem from a read error. The chain combines TRBV29-1 with TRBJ1-1, with a weak D call TRBD1 (6 bases). The germline V gene has CDR1 SQVTM and CDR2 ANQGSEA. This CDR3 contains 13 residues. The CDR3 sequence: CSVEGIGGGEAFF. The CDR3 DNA sequence: TGCAGCGTTGAGGGGATAGGGGGGGGTGAAGCTTTCTTC.

Regarding this clonotype: The junction departs from the called germline gene at one end, perhaps through a read error. This chain uses TRBV14 with TRBJ2-1, with D perhaps matching TRBD2 (5 bases). The end of the DNA is better explained by TRBJ2-7, so the J call may be wrong. There are 16 residues in the CDR3. CDR1 and CDR2 (germline): SGHDN, FVKESK. The CDR3 loop is CVSSYPSGSSYNEQYF. CDR3 coding DNA: TGTGTCAGCAGCTATCCCAGCGGAAGCTCCTACAATGAGCAGTACTTC.

This chain joins TRBV6-1 and TRBJ1-1, with a tentative D call TRBD1 (5 bases). Trimming pared 4 bases from V and 14 bases from J, leaving 26 bases between. The germline gives CDR1 MNHNS, CDR2 SASEGT. The CDR3 is made up of 15 amino acids. The CDR3 region is CASSAPGGPRDGAFF. The CDR3 DNA reads as TGTGCCAGCAGTGCCCCCGGGGGACCCCGCGATGGGGCCTTCTTT.

This chain joins TRBV19 and TRBJ1-2; D is perhaps TRBD1 (5 bases). Germline CDR1 is LNHDA and CDR2 is SQIVND (reference sequence). V gave up 5 bases and J gave up 10 bases, with 14 bases separating them. This CDR3 has 12 amino acids. The CDR3 sequence is CASSPGRRFYTF. CDR3 nucleotides: TGTGCCAGTAGTCCGGGACGGAGGTTCTACACCTTC.

V and J are TRBV18 and TRBJ2-1; D remains unclear. Germline V gene lookup returns CDR1 KGHSH and CDR2 LQKENI. The CDR3 is 14 amino acids. V was trimmed by 1 base and J by 8 bases, leaving 12 bases between them. The CDR3 nucleotides are TGTGCCAGCTCACCACAAGGTTGGCTCGATGAGCAGTTCTTC. Translation: CASSPQGWLDEQFF.